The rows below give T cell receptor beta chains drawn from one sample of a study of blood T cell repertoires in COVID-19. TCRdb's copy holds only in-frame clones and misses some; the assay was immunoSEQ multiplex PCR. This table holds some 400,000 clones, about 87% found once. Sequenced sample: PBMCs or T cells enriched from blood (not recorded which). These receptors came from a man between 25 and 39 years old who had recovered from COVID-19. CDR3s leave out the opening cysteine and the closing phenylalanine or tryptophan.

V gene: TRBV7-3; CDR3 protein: ASSLTTGGQTEAF
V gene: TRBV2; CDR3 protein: ASSDTGEPSGYT
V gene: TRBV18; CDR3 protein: ASSPNNRGASTEAF
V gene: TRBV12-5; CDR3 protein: ASGLVLGDSYDYGYT
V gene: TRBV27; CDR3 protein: ASSPTATKMNTEAF
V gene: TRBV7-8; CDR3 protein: ASSPSSTRRQGKGETQY
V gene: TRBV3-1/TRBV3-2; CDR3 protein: ASSPLAGGSTGELF
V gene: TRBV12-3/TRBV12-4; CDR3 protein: ASSSPRGQAF
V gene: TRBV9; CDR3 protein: ASSVGAATYEQY
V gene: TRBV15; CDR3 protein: ATSRKGQDPNYGYT
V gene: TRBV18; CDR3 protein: ASSPVSSKIDYNEQF
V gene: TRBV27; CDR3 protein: ASRRTSWETQY
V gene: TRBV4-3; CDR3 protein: ASSPQGWTEAF
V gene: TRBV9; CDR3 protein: ASSPRIREDPLH
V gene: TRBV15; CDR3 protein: ATSRGEGEALH
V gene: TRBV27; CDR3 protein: ASKPSAGPYEQY
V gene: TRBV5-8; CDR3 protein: ASSLGQAPGYT
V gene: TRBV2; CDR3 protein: ASSGWTGNTEAF
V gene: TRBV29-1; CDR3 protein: SVEDRSGSQETQY
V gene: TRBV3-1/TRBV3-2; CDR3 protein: ASSTGGGVNTEAF
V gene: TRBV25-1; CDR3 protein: ASSGWTGGGMTEAF
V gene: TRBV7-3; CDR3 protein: ASSSPLERGGRETQY
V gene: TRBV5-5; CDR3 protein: ASSLDISGELF
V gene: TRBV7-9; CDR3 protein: ASSSQLRALSGANVLT
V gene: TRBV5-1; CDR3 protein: ASSPHDRGRGGFNTEAF
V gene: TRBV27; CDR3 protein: ASRFGSSPEAF
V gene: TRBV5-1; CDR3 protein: ASSRGTGGYT
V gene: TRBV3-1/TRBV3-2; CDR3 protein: ASSPGQGSVAF
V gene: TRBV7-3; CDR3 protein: ASSFQGSAEAF
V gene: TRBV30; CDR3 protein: AWSKTSHRGRSWTQY
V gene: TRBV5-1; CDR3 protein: ASSPQTGEYNEQF
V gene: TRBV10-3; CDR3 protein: AISGGDRYHT
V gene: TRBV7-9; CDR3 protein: ASILGGGFDNEQF
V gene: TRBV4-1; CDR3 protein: ASSQDDLAGEYEQY
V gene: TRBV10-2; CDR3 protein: ATAEEGLGQETQY
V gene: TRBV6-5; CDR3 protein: ASSQADRRGAEAF
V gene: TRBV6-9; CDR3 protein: ASSYLTGNTEAF
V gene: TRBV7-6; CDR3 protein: ASSLAGGAANEKLF
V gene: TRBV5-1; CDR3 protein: ASSLEGRAMDYGYT
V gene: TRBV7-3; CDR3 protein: ASSPKPQH
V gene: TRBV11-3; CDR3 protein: ASGRGMNTEAF
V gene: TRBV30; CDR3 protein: AWRGYRVDTEAF
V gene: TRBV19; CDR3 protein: ASSQGLYSNQPQH
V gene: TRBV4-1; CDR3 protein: ASSQDGTGHQETQY
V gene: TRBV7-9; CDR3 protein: ASSLQGARGETQY
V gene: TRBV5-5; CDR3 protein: ASSLWGAGNTIY
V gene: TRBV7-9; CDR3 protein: ASTLKPGIQY
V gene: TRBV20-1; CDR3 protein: SASIGDTEAF